A selection of T cell receptor beta chains follows, all from one sample in a study of T cell responses to AZD1222 COVID-19 vaccine. Data came from immunoSEQ multiplex PCR; TCRdb stores just in-frame clones and leaves some out. In the table there are about 130,000 clones, approximately 91% of which are singletons. The sequencing here drew on peripheral blood, taken on day 0 of AZD1222 vaccination. Receptors were obtained from an adult in good health. Both conserved end residues are part of each CDR3. D genes are given only for firm matches. Clone size is given for some rows only: seen once, a few or many times, or a class if the clone is expanded.

d_call j_call clone_size v_call cdr3_nt cdr3_aa
NA TRBJ1-1 NA TRBV10-3 TGTGCCTCCTCAATCGACCCAACTGAAGCTTTCTTT CASSIDPTEAFF
TRBD2 TRBJ2-3 NA TRBV5-6 TGTGCCAGCAGACGGCAAGCGGGGTACACAGATACGCAGTATTTT CASRRQAGYTDTQYF
NA TRBJ1-1 NA TRBV4-1 TGCGCCAGCAGCCACCCGCAAAGGAGTGAAGCTTTCTTT CASSHPQRSEAFF
NA TRBJ1-2 NA TRBV19 TGTGCCAGTAGCGTAGACAGCACCTATGGCTACACCTTC CASSVDSTYGYTF
NA TRBJ1-2 once TRBV21-1 TGTGCCAGCAGCAAGTGGCCCCAGGGGAATTATGGCTACACCTTC CASSKWPQGNYGYTF
NA TRBJ1-2 once TRBV25-1 TGTGCCAGCAGAGCGACAGGATCGACCGCAGGCTACACCTTC CASRATGSTAGYTF
NA TRBJ1-2 NA TRBV19 TGTGCCAGCGCACCTACAGAGACTTATGGCTACACCTTC CASAPTETYGYTF
NA TRBJ2-1 NA TRBV14 TGTGCCAGCAGCCAAAGCTGGGGGGGCGTTGAGCAGTTCTTC CASSQSWGGVEQFF
TRBD1 TRBJ1-4 NA TRBV27 TGTGCCAGCAAAAAATCCCGGGACAGCAGACGGAGTAATGAAAAACTGTTTTTT CASKKSRDSRRSNEKLFF
NA TRBJ2-7 NA TRBV7-8 TGTGCCAGCAGCTCCAGTCCCGGGGGGCTGACCTCCTACGAGCAGTACTTC CASSSSPGGLTSYEQYF
NA TRBJ1-3 NA TRBV7-2 TGTGCCAGCAGCTTAGCCCCCTCAGCCTTCTCTGGAAACACCATATATTTT CASSLAPSAFSGNTIYF
NA TRBJ1-1 NA TRBV6-6 TGTGCCAGCAGCCCCTCGGTGGTGTCCGTCACTGAAGCTTTCTTT CASSPSVVSVTEAFF
TRBD2 TRBJ2-1 NA TRBV19 TGTGCCAGTAGTATGGGCCTAGCGGGAAACAATGAGCAGTTCTTC CASSMGLAGNNEQFF
NA TRBJ2-1 many TRBV27 TGTGCCAGCAGTTTATCAAAAAATGAGCAGTTCTTC CASSLSKNEQFF
NA TRBJ1-3 NA TRBV30 TGTGCCTGGAGTGGCTCAACTGGAAACACCATATATTTT CAWSGSTGNTIYF
TRBD2 TRBJ2-7 NA TRBV9 TGTGCCAGCAGCGGACATAGCGGGGGCCCCTACGAGCAGTACTTC CASSGHSGGPYEQYF
NA TRBJ2-3 NA TRBV7-2 TGTGCCAGCAGCCTCCGGGACTGGGGAATAGATACGCAGTATTTT CASSLRDWGIDTQYF
NA TRBJ1-6 NA TRBV13 TGTGCCAGCAGCTCGAGGGGGAGCTCCTATAATTCACCCCTCCACTTT CASSSRGSSYNSPLHF
NA TRBJ2-1 NA TRBV5-1 TGCGCCAGCAGCTTGGGGCTGCAGGGCCAGAGTGAGCAGTTCTTC CASSLGLQGQSEQFF
NA TRBJ1-1 NA TRBV27 TGTGCCAGCAGCCCCTACGGGGCCGAGAACACTGAAGCTTTCTTT CASSPYGAENTEAFF
TRBD1 TRBJ1-4 NA TRBV7-9 TGTGCCAGCAGCTTTCACAGGGGCCTTAATGAAAAACTGTTTTTT CASSFHRGLNEKLFF
NA TRBJ1-1 NA TRBV27 TGTGCCAGCAGATATAACACTGAAGCTTTCTTT CASRYNTEAFF
NA TRBJ1-2 NA TRBV12-3/TRBV12-4 TGTGCCAGCAGTACTTCCTATGGCTACACCTTC CASSTSYGYTF
NA TRBJ2-1 once TRBV19 TGTGCCTCCCACGGGGGTTCTTTTACCAATGAGCAGTTCTTC CASHGGSFTNEQFF
TRBD2 TRBJ2-5 NA TRBV30 TGTGCCTGTTTAGGACTAGACACAGAGACCCAGTACTTC CACLGLDTETQYF
TRBD1 TRBJ1-2 NA TRBV4-1 TGCGCCAGCAGCCACCCCGGACAGGGGGCTGGCTACACCTTC CASSHPGQGAGYTF
NA TRBJ1-2 NA TRBV6-1 TGTGCCAGCAGTGAAACTATGTATGGCTACACCTTC CASSETMYGYTF
NA TRBJ1-1 NA TRBV30 TGTGCCTGGAGTGTACGGCAGAAAGCTTTCTTT CAWSVRQKAFF
NA TRBJ1-2 NA TRBV9 TGTGCCAGCAGCGTAAACGCGGTGGGCTATGGCTACACCTTC CASSVNAVGYGYTF
NA TRBJ2-1 NA TRBV4-1 TGCGCCAGCAGCCAAGAAAGTGTTAATGAGCAGTTCTTC CASSQESVNEQFF
TRBD1 TRBJ1-1 NA TRBV6-5 TGTGCCAGCAGCTACGGGACAGGGCGTGCCACTGAAGCTTTCTTT CASSYGTGRATEAFF
TRBD1 TRBJ2-7 once TRBV7-8 TGTGCCAGCAGCTTCGGACAGGGGGCTAACGAGCAGTACTTC CASSFGQGANEQYF
NA TRBJ1-6 few TRBV27 TGTGCCAGCAGTTTATTGGGTCCGTTGGGGTCACCCCTCCACTTT CASSLLGPLGSPLHF
NA TRBJ2-7 NA TRBV6-5 TGTGCCAGCAGCCCCCCCGGGACGGACGAGCAGTACTTC CASSPPGTDEQYF
NA TRBJ2-1 NA TRBV3-1/TRBV3-2 TGTGCCAGCAGCCAAGGGGGGGGCGTGAATGAGCAGTTCTTC CASSQGGGVNEQFF
NA TRBJ1-4 NA TRBV5-1 TGCGCCAGCAAAGAGAGAACCTCAACTAATGAAAAACTGTTTTTT CASKERTSTNEKLFF
NA TRBJ1-1 NA TRBV6-6 TGTGCCAGCACTTTCGGGACGAACACTGAAGCTTTCTTT CASTFGTNTEAFF
NA TRBJ1-2 NA TRBV7-2 TGTGCCAGCAGCTTACCTCCTGACCAGGGCTACACCTTC CASSLPPDQGYTF
NA TRBJ1-2 NA TRBV14 TGTGCCAGCAGCCATGGCAGAGCCTATGGCTACACCTTC CASSHGRAYGYTF
NA TRBJ1-6 NA TRBV2 TGTGCCAGCAGTGAAGAAGGTAATTCACCCCTCCACTTT CASSEEGNSPLHF
NA TRBJ1-2 NA TRBV6-6 TGTGCCAGCACCCCCGACGGGGGTAACTATGGCTACACCTTC CASTPDGGNYGYTF
TRBD1 TRBJ1-1 NA TRBV7-9 TGTGCCAGCAGCCCCCGAAGAGACAGGGAGACTGAAGCTTTCTTT CASSPRRDRETEAFF
NA TRBJ2-7 NA TRBV11-2 TGTGCCAGCAGCTGGGGCGACAGGCTGACCTACGAGCAGTACTTC CASSWGDRLTYEQYF
NA TRBJ2-1 NA TRBV6-5 TGTGCCAGCGTGGACATTGATGAGCAGTTCTTC CASVDIDEQFF
NA TRBJ2-7 NA TRBV4-1 TGCGCCAGCAGCCAAGTCCCTGGCAGCCTCTACGAGCAGTACTTC CASSQVPGSLYEQYF
NA TRBJ2-3 NA TRBV9 TGTGCCAGCAGCCCCCGACAGTTCACAGATACGCAGTATTTT CASSPRQFTDTQYF
NA TRBJ1-4 few TRBV7-2 TGTGCCAGCTCAGGATTTGGCGAAAAACTGTTTTTT CASSGFGEKLFF